In this sample, the clone carrying this TCR beta chain turned up a few times. RNA transcripts were the template for amplifying TCR beta CDR3 regions. First-round RT-PCR targeting the TCR CDR3 was performed with the HTBI primer set. Via MiXCR, TCRdb re-called the multiplex PCR reads, giving one row per CDR3 protein. This sample has just under 750,000 distinct CDR3 sequences, with about 35% found just once. This sample was included in a study of T cells in Graves' hyperthyroidism and ophthalmopathy. Study information: Blood from the periphery was taken at initial diagnosis, before any treatment.

Stable hyperthyroidism: no ophthalmopathy progression over 18 months of follow-up. PBMCs were collected from a 10 ml volume of fresh peripheral blood. Trimming pared 4 bases from V and 4 bases from J, leaving 15 bases between. The germline V gene encodes CDR1 SGHNT and CDR2 YYREEE (reference sequence). The CDR3 is made up of 14 amino acids. The clonotype was recovered from a woman aged 40 to 50 with Graves' hyperthyroidism. The specimen was blood. This sequence joins TRBV5-4 and TRBJ2-7, with D perhaps matching TRBD1 or TRBD2 (5 bases each). In DNA form, the CDR3 reads TGTGCCAGCAGCATGGGGACGGGGAGTTACGAGCAGTACTTC. This gives the protein CASSMGTGSYEQYF.